The 21 T cell receptor beta chains below come from one sample, sequenced in a study of circulating and synovial CD4+ cells in juvenile arthritis. Clones were read by immunoSEQ multiplex PCR, and TCRdb kept only the in-frame ones, dropping some. The sample contains approximately 36,000 clones, roughly 94% of which appear only once. Specimen: CD4+ T cells from blood. The receptors originated from a human donor with juvenile idiopathic arthritis.

This chain links TRBV30 with TRBJ2-2; D gene uncertain. Germline V lookup: CDR1 GTSNPN, CDR2 SVGIG (reference sequence). V lost 0 bases and J 2 bases, leaving 10 bases between the germline ends. The CDR3 has 15 residues. CDR3: CAWSVPQINTGELFF. CDR3 nucleotide sequence: TGTGCCTGGAGTGTACCCCAGATTAACACCGGGGAGCTGTTTTTT.

This chain links TRBV20-1 with TRBJ1-5; a weak D match, TRBD1 (5 bases). CDR1 and CDR2 from the germline V gene are DFQATT and SNEGSKA (reference sequence). V lost 2 bases and J 7 bases, leaving 6 bases between the germline ends. There are 11 residues in the CDR3. The CDR3 sequence is CSARQGQPQHF. The CDR3 DNA sequence: TGCAGTGCTAGACAGGGCCAGCCCCAGCATTTT.

This chain connects TRBV19 to TRBJ1-6, with 9 bases that match TRBD1. Germline V gene sequence: CDR1 LNHDA, CDR2 SQIVND (reference sequence). Losses at the gene ends were 4 bases for V and 7 bases for J; bases not matched to a gene: 8. This CDR3 has 16 amino acids. The CDR3 DNA reads as TGTGCCAGTAGTACCCGATGGACAGGGGCCAATTCACCCCTCCACTTT. Translating gives CASSTRWTGANSPLHF.

This clone turned up a few times. The chain employs TRBV6-1 and TRBJ1-2; D might be TRBD1 (6 bases). Per the germline V gene, CDR1 is MNHNS and CDR2 is SASEGT. The CDR3 length is 12 residues. Trimming removed 4 bases at V and 7 bases at J, with 10 bases between. The CDR3 reads CASSVEGGGYTF. For the CDR3, the DNA is TGTGCCAGCAGTGTGGAAGGGGGTGGCTACACCTTC.

A single count supports this clone. The chain couples TRBV7-2 to TRBJ1-5; maybe TRBD1 (5 bases). Trimming pared 2 bases from V and 9 bases from J, leaving 20 bases between. CDR3 size: 16 residues. The germline gives CDR1 SGHTA, CDR2 FQGNSA. The CDR3 sequence: CASSLRVMTESWPQHF. In DNA, the CDR3 is TGTGCCAGCAGCTTACGTGTCATGACAGAGTCATGGCCCCAGCATTTT. The full variable domain, with the rest looked up from reference TRBV7-2 and TRBJ1-5, is GAGVSQSPSNKVTEKGKDVELRCDPISGHTALYWYRQSLGQGLEFLIYFQGNSAPDKSGLPSDRFSAERTGGSVSTLTIQRTQQEDSAVYLCASSLRVMTESWPQHFGDGTRLSIL.

The CDR3: CASSGSQETQYF. The CDR3 nucleotides are TGTGCCAGCAGTGGGAGTCAAGAGACCCAGTACTTC. The rearrangement joins TRBV27 to TRBJ2-5; D may be TRBD2 (5 bases). The V end was cut by 5 bases, the J end by 2 bases, with 6 bases between. Germline V gene data show CDR1 as MNHEY and CDR2 as SMNVEV (reference sequence). The CDR3 contains 12 residues.

This clone came up once. V and J are TRBV7-2 and TRBJ2-3, with D hard to call. The CDR3 has 12 residues. The germline V gene encodes CDR1 SGHTA and CDR2 FQGNSA. Trimming cost V 5 bases and J 0 bases, with 3 bases left between them. The CDR3 coding sequence is TGTGCCAGCAGCCTTAGCACAGATACGCAGTATTTT. Protein product: CASSLSTDTQYF.

The V and J genes are TRBV29-1 and TRBJ2-3, with TRBD2 identical over 11 bases. CDR1 and CDR2 from the germline V gene are SQVTM and ANQGSEA. Losses at the gene ends were 0 bases for V and 3 bases for J; bases not matched to a gene: 14. This CDR3 is 19 amino acids long. Here the CDR3 DNA reads TGCAGCGTTGAAGAAAGGGGTAGCGGGGGGGCATTGTTGACAGATACGCAGTATTTT. Translation: CSVEERGSGGALLTDTQYF.

V gene TRBV5-4 combines with J gene TRBJ2-3; 11 positions match TRBD2. The CDR3 loop spans 17 amino acids. Trimming at V came to 1 base and at J to 4 bases, leaving 8 bases not matched to a gene. The germline V gene has CDR1 SGHNT and CDR2 YYREEE (reference sequence). The chain's CDR3 is CASSLYTSGGSADTQYF. The CDR3, as DNA: TGTGCCAGCAGCTTGTACACTAGCGGGGGTAGCGCAGATACGCAGTATTTT.

The chain uses TRBV5-4 and TRBJ2-7; D perhaps matches TRBD2 (6 bases). The germline gives CDR1 SGHNT, CDR2 YYREEE (reference sequence). The CDR3 consists of 15 residues. Deletions cut 3 bases from V and 0 bases from J, with 13 bases between. This CDR3 is CASSSHAGFSYEQYF. The DNA for the CDR3 is TGTGCCAGCAGCTCCCACGCGGGGTTCTCCTACGAGCAGTACTTC. Supplemented by reference TRBV5-4 and TRBJ2-7, the full variable domain reads ETGVTQSPTHLIKTRGQQVTLRCSSQSGHNTVSWYQQALGQGPQFIFQYYREEENGRGNFPPRFSGLQFPNYSSELNVNALELDDSALYLCASSSHAGFSYEQYFGPGTRLTVT.

The chain employs TRBV2 and TRBJ2-1; 7 nucleotides line up with TRBD1. The CDR3 is made up of 15 amino acids. Germline V lookup: CDR1 SNHLY, CDR2 FYNNEI. Trimming cost V 6 bases and J 2 bases; bases outside gene matches: 7. This CDR3 is CASRTQGPAYNEQFF. CDR3 DNA sequence: TGTGCCAGCAGAACACAGGGGCCCGCCTACAATGAGCAGTTCTTC.

The rearrangement links TRBV19 to TRBJ2-1, with 9 nucleotides matching TRBD1. Losses at the gene ends were 5 bases for V and 4 bases for J; bases not matched to a gene: 9. CDR1 and CDR2 (germline): LNHDA, SQIVND (reference sequence). This CDR3 contains 16 residues. CDR3 nucleotide sequence: TGTGCCAGTAGTTTAACCGGGACAGGGAGTTACAATGAGCAGTTCTTC. Translated: CASSLTGTGSYNEQFF.

The V and J genes are TRBV5-1 and TRBJ1-1; D is perhaps TRBD1 (6 bases). Between the trimmed V and J ends, which lost 1 base and 4 bases, there was a span of 14 bases. The CDR3 sequence is 15 residues long. Germline assignment: CDR1 SGHRS and CDR2 YFSETQ. The CDR3: CASSLSRGLSTEAFF. The CDR3 bases are TGCGCCAGCAGCTTGTCTAGGGGGTTGAGCACTGAAGCTTTCTTT. Together with reference TRBV5-1 and TRBJ1-1, the CDR3 gives the full variable domain: KAGVTQTPRYLIKTRGQQVTLSCSPISGHRSVSWYQQTPGQGLQFLFEYFSETQRNKGNFPGRFSGRQFSNSRSEMNVSTLELGDSALYLCASSLSRGLSTEAFFGQGTRLTVV.

This chain connects TRBV6-5 to TRBJ2-7; 9 nucleotides align to TRBD1. V gave up 4 bases and J gave up 5 bases; unmatched junction bases: 6. This CDR3 has 14 amino acids. Germline CDR1 reads MNHEY; CDR2 reads SVGAGI. The CDR3 region has the DNA TGTGCCAGCAGTTTAGACAGGGGGTCCCACGAGCAGTACTTC. It encodes CASSLDRGSHEQYF.

This clone was counted once. The gene calls are TRBV5-4 and TRBJ2-5; the match to TRBD1 covers 9 bases. The CDR3 covers 15 residues. Germline V gene lookup returns CDR1 SGHNT and CDR2 YYREEE (reference sequence). V was clipped by 3 bases and J by 4 bases; unmatched bases: 7. DNA of the CDR3: TGTGCCAGCAGCTGGGGACAGGGTATAGGAGAGACCCAGTACTTC. Protein sequence: CASSWGQGIGETQYF.

The genes are TRBV7-9 and TRBJ1-2, with D tentatively TRBD1 (5 bases). The CDR3 has 13 amino acids. Germline V lookup: CDR1 SEHNR, CDR2 FQNEAQ (reference sequence). V was pared by 1 base and J by 6 bases, with 9 bases between. CDR3 DNA: TGTGCCAGCAGCTTAGGACAGTCCGATGGCTACACCTTC. Translated, it gives CASSLGQSDGYTF.

The chain combines TRBV18 with TRBJ1-5; TRBD1 might be the D (5 bases). The length of the CDR3 is 15 residues. The ends were cut back, 2 bases at V and 2 bases at J, with 10 bases in the middle. CDR1 is KGHSH, CDR2 LQKENI, per germline. Here the CDR3 DNA reads TGTGCCAGCTCACCAGGGGGGGGTCGCAATCAGCCCCAGCATTTT. Its translation: CASSPGGGRNQPQHF.

The J gene is TRBJ2-1, the V gene TRBV7-6, with D perhaps matching TRBD1 (6 bases). The CDR3 has 13 residues. V gave up 5 bases and J gave up 4 bases, with 9 bases separating them. Per the germline V gene, CDR1 is SGHVS and CDR2 is FNYEAQ. CDR3 sequence reads: CASSTDSYNEQFF. Written as DNA, the CDR3 is TGTGCCAGCAGCACGGACAGTTACAATGAGCAGTTCTTC.

This clone was counted a single time. The chain combines TRBV6-6 with TRBJ2-7; D uncertain. The CDR3 is 13 amino acids. Looked up from germline, CDR1 is MNHNY and CDR2 is SVGAGI (reference sequence). V was cut by 3 bases and J by 4 bases, with 10 bases left in between. CDR3 sequence: CASSYTVRYEQYF. CDR3 coding DNA: TGTGCCAGCAGTTATACAGTGAGATACGAGCAGTACTTC.

The chain uses TRBV4-1 and TRBJ2-7, with TRBD2 identical over 7 bases. Trimming took 1 base from V and 2 from J; bases not matched to a gene: 8. CDR1 is MGHRA, CDR2 YSYEKL, per germline. The CDR3 runs to 16 residues. The CDR3 region is CASSQAGGMSAYEQYF. CDR3 in DNA: TGCGCCAGCAGCCAAGCGGGGGGTATGTCTGCCTACGAGCAGTACTTC.

The chain has TRBV25-1 and TRBJ2-7; D might be TRBD1 (5 bases). The V end was cut by 5 bases, the J end by 6 bases, with 17 bases between. The CDR3 runs 14 residues. Per the germline V gene, CDR1 is MGHDK and CDR2 is SYGVNS. The CDR3: CASSRQGRLREQYF. DNA of the CDR3: TGTGCCAGCAGTCGCCAGGGCCGCCTACGCGAGCAGTACTTC.